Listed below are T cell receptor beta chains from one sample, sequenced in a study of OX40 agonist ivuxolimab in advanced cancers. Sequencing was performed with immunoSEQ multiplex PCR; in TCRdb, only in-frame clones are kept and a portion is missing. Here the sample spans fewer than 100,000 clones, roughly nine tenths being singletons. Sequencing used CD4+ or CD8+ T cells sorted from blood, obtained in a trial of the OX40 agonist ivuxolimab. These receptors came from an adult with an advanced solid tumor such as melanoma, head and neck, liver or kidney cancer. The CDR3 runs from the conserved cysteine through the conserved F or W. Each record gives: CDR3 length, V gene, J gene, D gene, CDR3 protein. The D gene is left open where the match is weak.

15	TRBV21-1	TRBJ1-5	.	CASSKAGRGDQPQHF
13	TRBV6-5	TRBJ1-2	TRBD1	CASSPDRDSGYTF
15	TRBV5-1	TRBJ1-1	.	CASSHKADRNTEAFF
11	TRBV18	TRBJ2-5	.	CASSPQETQYF
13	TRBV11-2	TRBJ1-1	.	CASSLDRNTEAFF
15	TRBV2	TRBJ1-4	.	CASKSRPFVDEKLFF
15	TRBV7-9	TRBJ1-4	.	CASSSPRVSSEKLFF
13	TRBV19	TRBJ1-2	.	CATHDGFLGGYTF
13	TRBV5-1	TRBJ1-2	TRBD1	CASSGDRAYGYTF
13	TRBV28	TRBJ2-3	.	CASRASGIATQYF
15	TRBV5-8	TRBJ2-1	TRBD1	CASSLDRGPGGEQFF
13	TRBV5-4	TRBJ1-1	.	CASSLVRDTEAFF
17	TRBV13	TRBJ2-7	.	CASSLGSGGSPTYEQYF
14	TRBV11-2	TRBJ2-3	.	CASSLISFTDTQYF
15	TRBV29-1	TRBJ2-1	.	CSAPVDGTSYNEQFF
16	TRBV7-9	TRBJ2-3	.	CASSLVRASGTDTQYF
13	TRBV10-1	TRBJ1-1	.	CASSLQLNTEAFF
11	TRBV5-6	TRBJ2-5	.	CASSLVETQYF